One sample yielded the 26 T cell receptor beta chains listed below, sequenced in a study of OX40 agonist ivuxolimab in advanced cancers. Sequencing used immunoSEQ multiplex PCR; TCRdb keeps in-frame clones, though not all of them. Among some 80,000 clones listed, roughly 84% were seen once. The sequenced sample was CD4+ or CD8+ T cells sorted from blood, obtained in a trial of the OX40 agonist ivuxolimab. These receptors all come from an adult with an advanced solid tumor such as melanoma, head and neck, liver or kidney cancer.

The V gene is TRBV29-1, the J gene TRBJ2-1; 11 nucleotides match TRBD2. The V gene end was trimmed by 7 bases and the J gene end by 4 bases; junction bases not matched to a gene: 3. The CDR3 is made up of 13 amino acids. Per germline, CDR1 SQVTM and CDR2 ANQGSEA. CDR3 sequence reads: CSEGLAGYNEQFF. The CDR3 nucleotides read TGCAGCGAAGGACTAGCGGGTTACAATGAGCAGTTCTTC.

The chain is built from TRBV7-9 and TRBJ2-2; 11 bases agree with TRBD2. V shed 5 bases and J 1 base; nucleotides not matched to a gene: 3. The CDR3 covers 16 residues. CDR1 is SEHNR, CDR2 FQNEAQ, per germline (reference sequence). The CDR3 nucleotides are TGTGCCAGCAGCCTTACTAGCGGGAGGAACACCGGGGAGCTGTTTTTT. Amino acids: CASSLTSGRNTGELFF.

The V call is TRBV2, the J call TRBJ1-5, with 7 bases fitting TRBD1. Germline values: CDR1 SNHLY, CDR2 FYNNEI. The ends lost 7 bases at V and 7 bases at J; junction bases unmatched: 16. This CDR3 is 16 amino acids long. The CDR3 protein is CASTPRRTGMMQPQHF. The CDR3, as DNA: TGTGCCAGCACCCCGAGGAGGACAGGAATGATGCAGCCCCAGCATTTT.

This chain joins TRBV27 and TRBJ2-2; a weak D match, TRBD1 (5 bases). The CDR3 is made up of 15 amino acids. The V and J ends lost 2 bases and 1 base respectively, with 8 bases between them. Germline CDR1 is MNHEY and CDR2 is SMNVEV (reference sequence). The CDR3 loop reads CASSLLDRNTGELFF. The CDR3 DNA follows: TGTGCCAGCAGTTTACTCGACAGGAACACCGGGGAGCTGTTTTTT.

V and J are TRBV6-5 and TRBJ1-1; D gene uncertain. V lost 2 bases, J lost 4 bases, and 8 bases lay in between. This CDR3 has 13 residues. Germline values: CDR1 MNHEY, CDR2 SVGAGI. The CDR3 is CASSYGSSTEAFF. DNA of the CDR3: TGTGCCAGCAGTTACGGTAGTAGCACTGAAGCTTTCTTT.

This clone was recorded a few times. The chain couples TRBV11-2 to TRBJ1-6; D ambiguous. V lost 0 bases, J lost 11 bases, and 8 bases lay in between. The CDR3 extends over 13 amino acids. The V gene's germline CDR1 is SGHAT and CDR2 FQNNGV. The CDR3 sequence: CASSLDSDPPLHF. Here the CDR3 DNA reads TGTGCCAGCAGCTTAGACTCTGACCCACCCCTCCACTTT. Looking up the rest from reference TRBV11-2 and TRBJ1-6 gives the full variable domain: EAGVAQSPRYKIIEKRQSVAFWCNPISGHATLYWYQQILGQGPKLLIQFQNNGVVDDSQLPKDRFSAERLKGVDSTLKIQPAKLEDSAVYLCASSLDSDPPLHFGNGTRLTVT.

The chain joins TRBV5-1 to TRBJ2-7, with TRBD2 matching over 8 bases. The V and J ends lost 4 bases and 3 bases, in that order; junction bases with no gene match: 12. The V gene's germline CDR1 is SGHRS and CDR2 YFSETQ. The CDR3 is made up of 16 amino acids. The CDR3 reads CASSMGPGGANYEQYF. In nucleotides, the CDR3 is TGCGCCAGCAGCATGGGCCCGGGAGGGGCTAACTACGAGCAGTACTTC.

Here the CDR3 DNA reads TGTGCCAGCAGTTCGCTTGGGCGAGGGGAGCAGTACTTC. This encodes CASSSLGRGEQYF. The chain recombines TRBV28 with TRBJ2-7, with a weak D call TRBD2 (5 bases). The CDR3 covers 13 residues. Germline CDR1 MDHEN, CDR2 SYDVKM. V was shortened by 4 bases and J by 7 bases, with 14 bases between the two germline ends.

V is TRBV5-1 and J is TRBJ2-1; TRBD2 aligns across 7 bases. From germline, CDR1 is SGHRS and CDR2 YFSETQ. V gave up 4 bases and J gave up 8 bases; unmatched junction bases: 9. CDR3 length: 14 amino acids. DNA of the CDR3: TGCGCCAGCAGCGGAGCGGGGACCGAGGATGAGCAGTTCTTC. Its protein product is CASSGAGTEDEQFF.

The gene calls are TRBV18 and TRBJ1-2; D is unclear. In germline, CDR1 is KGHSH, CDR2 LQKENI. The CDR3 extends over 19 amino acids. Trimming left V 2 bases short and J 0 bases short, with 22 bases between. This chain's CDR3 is CASSPIPKTNPLANYGYTF. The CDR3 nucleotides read TGTGCCAGCTCACCAATCCCGAAGACTAACCCCTTAGCTAACTATGGCTACACCTTC.

The CDR3 DNA reads TGCGCCAGCAGCTTGGATAGAGGGTCAGCGGGGGGCTACACCTTC. The encoded protein is CASSLDRGSAGGYTF. The rearrangement joins TRBV5-1 to TRBJ1-2; D not resolved. This CDR3 has 15 residues. The germline CDR1 and CDR2 sequences are SGHRS and YFSETQ. V was trimmed by 0 bases and J by 8 bases, leaving 17 bases between them.

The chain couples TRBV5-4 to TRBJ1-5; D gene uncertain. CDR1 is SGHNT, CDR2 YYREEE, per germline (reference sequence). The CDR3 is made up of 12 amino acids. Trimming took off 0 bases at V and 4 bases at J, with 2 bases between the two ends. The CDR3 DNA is TGTGCCAGCAGCTTGGGGAATCAGCCCCAGCATTTT. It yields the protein CASSLGNQPQHF.

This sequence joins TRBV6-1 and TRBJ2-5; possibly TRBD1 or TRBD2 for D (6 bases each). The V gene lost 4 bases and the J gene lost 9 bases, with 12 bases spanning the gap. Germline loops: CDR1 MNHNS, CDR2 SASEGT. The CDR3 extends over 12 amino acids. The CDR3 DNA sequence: TGTGCCAGCAGTGTATTGGAGGGGGCCCAGTACTTC. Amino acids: CASSVLEGAQYF.

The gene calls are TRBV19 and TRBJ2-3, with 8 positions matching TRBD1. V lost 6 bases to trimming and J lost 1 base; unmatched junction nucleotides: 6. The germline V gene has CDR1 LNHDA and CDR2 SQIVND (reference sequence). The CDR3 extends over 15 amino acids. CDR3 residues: CASRARGRGTDTQYF. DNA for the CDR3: TGTGCCAGTAGAGCCAGGGGGCGGGGCACAGATACGCAGTATTTT.

The CDR3 spells CASSFGGGRSNQPQHF. In DNA form, the CDR3 reads TGTGCCAGCAGTTTCGGGGGGGGACGGAGCAATCAGCCCCAGCATTTT. The genes are TRBV28 and TRBJ1-5; D possibly corresponds to TRBD1 (5 bases). This CDR3 spans 16 amino acids. The V gene lost 3 bases and the J gene lost 1 base, with 13 bases spanning the gap. Germline V gene lookup returns CDR1 MDHEN and CDR2 SYDVKM.

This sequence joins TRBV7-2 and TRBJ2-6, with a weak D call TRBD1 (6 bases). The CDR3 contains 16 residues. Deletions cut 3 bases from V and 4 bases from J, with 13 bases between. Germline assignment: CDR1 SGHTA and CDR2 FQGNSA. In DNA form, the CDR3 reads TGTGCCAGCAGCTTGTATTCAGGGGCCGGGGCCAACGTCCTGACTTTC. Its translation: CASSLYSGAGANVLTF.

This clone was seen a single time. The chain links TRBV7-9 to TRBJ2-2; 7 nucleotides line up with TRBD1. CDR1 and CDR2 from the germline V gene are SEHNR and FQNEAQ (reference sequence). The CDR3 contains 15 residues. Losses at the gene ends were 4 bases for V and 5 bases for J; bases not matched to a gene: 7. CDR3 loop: CASSSRQGITGELFF. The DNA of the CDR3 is TGTGCCAGCAGCTCAAGACAGGGAATAACCGGGGAGCTGTTTTTT.

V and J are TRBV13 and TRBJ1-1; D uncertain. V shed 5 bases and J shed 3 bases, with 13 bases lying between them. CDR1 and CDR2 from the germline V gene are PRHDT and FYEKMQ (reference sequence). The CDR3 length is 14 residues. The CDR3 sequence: CASSPRSVDTEAFF. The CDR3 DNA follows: TGTGCCAGCAGCCCCCGAAGCGTGGACACTGAAGCTTTCTTT. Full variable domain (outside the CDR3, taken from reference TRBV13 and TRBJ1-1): AAGVIQSPRHLIKEKRETATLKCYPIPRHDTVYWYQQGPGQDPQFLISFYEKMQSDKGSIPDRFSAQQFSDYHSELNMSSLELGDSALYFCASSPRSVDTEAFFGQGTRLTVV.

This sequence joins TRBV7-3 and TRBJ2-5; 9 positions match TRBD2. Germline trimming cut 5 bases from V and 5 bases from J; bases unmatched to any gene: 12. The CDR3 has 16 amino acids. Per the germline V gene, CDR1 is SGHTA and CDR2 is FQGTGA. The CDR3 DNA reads TGTGCCAGCAGCCCCCGGGGTAGCGGGAGTTTGGAGACCCAGTACTTC. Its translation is CASSPRGSGSLETQYF.

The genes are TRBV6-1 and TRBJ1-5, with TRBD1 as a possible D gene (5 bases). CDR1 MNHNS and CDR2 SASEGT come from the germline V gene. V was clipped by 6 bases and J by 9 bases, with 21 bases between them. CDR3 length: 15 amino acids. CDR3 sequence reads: CASSANRDLTRPQHF. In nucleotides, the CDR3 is TGTGCCAGCAGCGCTAACCGGGACCTTACGAGGCCCCAGCATTTT.

The CDR3 nucleotides read TGTGCCAGCAGCTCGGGACAGCAGGCTAACTATGGCTACACCTTC. Its protein product is CASSSGQQANYGYTF. J is TRBJ1-2 and V is TRBV5-6; 7 bases are shared with TRBD1. Trimming took 3 bases from V and 0 from J; bases not matched to a gene: 5. Germline V lookup: CDR1 SGHDT, CDR2 YYEEEE. The CDR3 spans 15 residues. The full variable domain, in which reference TRBV5-6 and TRBJ1-2 provide the parts outside the CDR3, is DAGVTQSPTHLIKTRGQQVTLRCSPKSGHDTVSWYQQALGQGPQFIFQYYEEEERQRGNFPDRFSGHQFPNYSSELNVNALLLGDSALYLCASSSGQQANYGYTFGSGTRLTVV.

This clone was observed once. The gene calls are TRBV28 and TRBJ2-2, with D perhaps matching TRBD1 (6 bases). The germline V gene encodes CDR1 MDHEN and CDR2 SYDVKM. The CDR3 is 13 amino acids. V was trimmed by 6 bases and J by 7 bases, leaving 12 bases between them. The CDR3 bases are TGTGCCAGCAGCCAGGACAGCAACGGGGAGCTGTTTTTT. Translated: CASSQDSNGELFF.

The CDR3 here is CASSSAGLPGNTIYF. The CDR3 DNA sequence: TGTGCCAGCAGCTCCGCAGGGTTACCTGGAAACACCATATATTTT. The chain carries TRBV11-2 and TRBJ1-3, with D perhaps TRBD1 (5 bases). Trimming pared 4 bases from V and 2 bases from J, leaving 12 bases between. The germline V gene has CDR1 SGHAT and CDR2 FQNNGV. CDR3 length: 15 residues.

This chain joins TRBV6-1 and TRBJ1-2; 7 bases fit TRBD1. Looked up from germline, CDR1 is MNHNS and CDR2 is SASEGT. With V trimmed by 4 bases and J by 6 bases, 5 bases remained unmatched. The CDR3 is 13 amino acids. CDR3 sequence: CASSVKQGDGYTF. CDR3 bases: TGTGCCAGCAGTGTAAAGCAGGGGGATGGCTACACCTTC.

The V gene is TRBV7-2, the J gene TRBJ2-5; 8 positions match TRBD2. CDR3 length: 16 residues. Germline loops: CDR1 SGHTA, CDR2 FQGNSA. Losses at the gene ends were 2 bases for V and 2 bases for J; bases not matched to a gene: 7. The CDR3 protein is CASSLLGVAGQETQYF. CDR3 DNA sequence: TGTGCCAGCAGCTTATTAGGGGTAGCGGGACAAGAGACCCAGTACTTC.

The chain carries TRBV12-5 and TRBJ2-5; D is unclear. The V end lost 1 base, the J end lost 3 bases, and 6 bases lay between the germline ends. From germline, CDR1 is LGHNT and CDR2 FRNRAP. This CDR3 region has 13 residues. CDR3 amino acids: CASGLGPKETQYF. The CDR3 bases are TGTGCTAGTGGTTTGGGGCCCAAAGAGACCCAGTACTTC.